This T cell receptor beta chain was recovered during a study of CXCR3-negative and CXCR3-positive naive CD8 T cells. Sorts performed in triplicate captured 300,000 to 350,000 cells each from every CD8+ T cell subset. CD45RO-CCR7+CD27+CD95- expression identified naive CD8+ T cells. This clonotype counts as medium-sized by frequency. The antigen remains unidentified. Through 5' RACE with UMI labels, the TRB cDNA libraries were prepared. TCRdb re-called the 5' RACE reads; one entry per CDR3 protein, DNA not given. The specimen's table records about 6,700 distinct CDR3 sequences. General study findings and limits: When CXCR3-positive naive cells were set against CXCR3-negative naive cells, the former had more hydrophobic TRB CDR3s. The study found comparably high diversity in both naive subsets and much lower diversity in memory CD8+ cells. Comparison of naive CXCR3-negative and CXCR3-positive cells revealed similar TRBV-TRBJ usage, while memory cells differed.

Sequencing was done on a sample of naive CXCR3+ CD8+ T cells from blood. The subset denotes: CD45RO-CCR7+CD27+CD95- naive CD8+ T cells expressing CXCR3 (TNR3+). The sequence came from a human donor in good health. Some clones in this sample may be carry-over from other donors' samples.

The CDR3 protein is CASTDWDRGPTEGNQPQHF. The chain couples TRBV7-9 to TRBJ1-5; TCRdb gives TRBD1 as the D gene, but with no DNA this cannot be confirmed. Germline CDR1 is SEHNR and CDR2 is FQNEAQ (reference sequence). The CDR3 length is 19 residues.